This T cell receptor (beta chain) was sequenced for a study of naive and memory T cell subsets. Amplification of ligated cDNA took four PCR rounds with SP2 and nested alpha and beta constant primers. TCRdb processed the 5' RACE reads anew with MiXCR; each CDR3 protein has one entry. The sample has about 62,000 distinct CDR3 sequences, approximately 8% seen once. An oligonucleotide containing a UMI was ligated to the 3' end of TCR cDNA. Whole-blood samples were around 2.3 ml of peripheral blood from healthy adult volunteers. Reverse transcription used DNase-treated unsorted total RNA, aiming for roughly 1 to 1000 ng. Germline CDR1 reads LNHDA; CDR2 reads SQIVND (reference sequence). The CDR3 extends over 15 amino acids. V was trimmed by 3 bases and J by 0 bases, leaving 9 bases between them.

The sequence came from a female donor in good health. V is TRBV19 and J is TRBJ1-3, with D unresolved. The CDR3, as DNA: TGTGCCAGTAGTATTCTGGATTCCTCTGGAAACACCATATATTTT. Protein product: CASSILDSSGNTIYF.